Sequencing of this T cell receptor beta chain was carried out in a study of T cell responses to AZD1222 COVID-19 vaccine. Data came from immunoSEQ multiplex PCR; TCRdb stores just in-frame clones and leaves some out. The top ten clones hold about 9.5% of a sample with under 150,000 clones, 80% to 90% of them seen once. Germline CDR1 and CDR2: KGHSH and LQKENI. The CDR3 has 15 amino acids. The V gene end was trimmed by 3 bases and the J gene end by 5 bases; junction bases not matched to a gene: 7. The material sequenced was peripheral blood, taken 28 days after the second AZD1222 dose. The sequence derives from an adult who received the AZD1222 COVID-19 vaccine. This rearrangement joins TRBV18 to TRBJ1-5; TRBD1 matches 7 bases. The CDR3 region is CASSPTGVADQPQHF. The CDR3 nucleotides read TGTGCCAGCTCACCTACAGGGGTTGCGGATCAGCCCCAGCATTTT.